These 8 T cell receptor beta chains were sequenced from one sample in a study of early T cells in non-severe SARS-CoV-2 infection. TCRdb re-called the 5' RACE reads with MiXCR, one entry per CDR3 protein. The profile shows roughly 70,000 distinct CDR3 sequences, around 18% of them singletons. The sequenced sample was whole blood, obtained at baseline. These TCRs come from an adult who was a healthcare worker with PCR-confirmed SARS-CoV-2 infection or an uninfected control (not recorded which).

V is TRBV10-2 and J is TRBJ2-5; TRBD1 aligns across 9 bases. CDR1 WSHSY and CDR2 SAAADI come from the germline V gene. V was pared by 0 bases and J by 4 bases, with 0 bases of the junction left unmatched. The CDR3 loop spans 14 amino acids. The CDR3 coding sequence is TGCGCCAGCAGTGAGTCGACAGGGGGAGAGACCCAGTACTTC. Residues: CASSESTGGETQYF.

The gene calls are TRBV4-2 and TRBJ2-3, with TRBD1 matching over 7 bases. There are 15 residues in the CDR3. V was pared by 0 bases and J by 2 bases, with 2 bases of the junction left unmatched. From germline, CDR1 is LGHNA and CDR2 YNFKEQ. The CDR3 protein is CASSQDGTDTDTQYF. Written as DNA, the CDR3 is TGTGCCAGCAGCCAAGATGGGACAGACACAGATACGCAGTATTTT.

The rearrangement joins TRBV29-1 to TRBJ2-3; 9 positions match TRBD2. The CDR3 runs to 14 residues. Germline CDR1 SQVTM, CDR2 ANQGSEA. After removal of 7 bases from V and 6 bases from J, the junction contained 11 bases not matched to a gene. The CDR3 loop reads CSADRVAGVDTQYF. The DNA of the CDR3 is TGCAGCGCCGACCGGGTAGCGGGAGTTGATACGCAGTATTTT.

The V and J genes are TRBV12-3 or TRBV12-4 and TRBJ2-1; D is unclear. The V end lost 5 bases, the J end lost 0 bases, and 11 bases lay between the germline ends. The CDR3 loop spans 15 amino acids. The CDR3 DNA sequence: TGTGCCAGCAGTCCCGATACAGTCTCCTACAATGAGCAGTTCTTC. The encoded protein is CASSPDTVSYNEQFF.

This clonotype was detected ten times or more. This chain connects TRBV7-2 to TRBJ2-3; D is unresolved. Trimming took 2 bases from V and 3 from J, leaving 9 bases between them. CDR1 and CDR2 from the germline V gene are SGHTA and FQGNSA. The CDR3 covers 14 residues. Here the CDR3 DNA reads TGTGCCAGCAGCTTAACGGCTCGGACAGATACGCAGTATTTT. It encodes CASSLTARTDTQYF.

The CDR3 reads CSADRGKETQYF. As DNA, the CDR3 is TGCAGTGCTGACAGGGGAAAAGAGACCCAGTACTTC. V is TRBV20-1 and J is TRBJ2-5; 8 nucleotides agree with TRBD1. Unmatched junction bases numbered 2, after V lost 5 bases and J lost 3 bases. Germline V gives CDR1 DFQATT, CDR2 SNEGSKA (reference sequence). There are 12 residues in the CDR3.

The chain combines TRBV29-1 with TRBJ1-1; 7 nucleotides line up with TRBD1. The CDR3 has 13 amino acids. In germline, CDR1 is SQVTM, CDR2 ANQGSEA. Trimming at V came to 1 base and at J to 12 bases, leaving 11 bases not matched to a gene. The CDR3 bases are TGCAGCGTTGAAGGCTCAGGGGGTGTAACTACTTTCTTT. Its translation is CSVEGSGGVTTFF. Variable domain in full (rest from reference TRBV29-1 and TRBJ1-1): SAVISQKPSRDICQRGTSLTIQCQVDSQVTMMFWYRQQPGQSLTLIATANQGSEATYESGFVIDKFPISRPNLTFSTLTVSNMSPEDSSIYLCSVEGSGGVTTFFGQGTRLTVV.

The chain employs TRBV13 and TRBJ2-4; possibly TRBD2 for D (5 bases). The length of the CDR3 is 13 residues. Trimming cost V 5 bases and J 7 bases, with 12 bases left between them. Germline CDR1 is PRHDT and CDR2 is FYEKMQ (reference sequence). DNA of the CDR3: TGTGCCAGCAGCAAGATGCAGCGGAACATTCAGTACTTC. Protein sequence: CASSKMQRNIQYF. The entire variable domain, with the rest obtained from reference TRBV13 and TRBJ2-4, is as follows: AAGVIQSPRHLIKEKRETATLKCYPIPRHDTVYWYQQGPGQDPQFLISFYEKMQSDKGSIPDRFSAQQFSDYHSELNMSSLELGDSALYFCASSKMQRNIQYFGAGTRLSVL.